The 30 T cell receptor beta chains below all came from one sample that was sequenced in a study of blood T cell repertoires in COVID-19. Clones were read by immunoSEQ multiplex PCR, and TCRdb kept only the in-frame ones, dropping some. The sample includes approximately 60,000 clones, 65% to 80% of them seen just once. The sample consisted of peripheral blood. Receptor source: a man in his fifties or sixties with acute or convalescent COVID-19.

In DNA, the CDR3 is TGTGCCAGCAGCCAATTAGGGGTTAACTATGGCTACACCTTC. It yields the protein CASSQLGVNYGYTF. The chain carries TRBV3-1 (or the pseudogene TRBV3-2) and TRBJ1-2, with D possibly TRBD1 on 5 matching bases. The CDR3 is made up of 14 amino acids. Germline CDR1 reads LGHDT; CDR2 reads YNNKEL (reference sequence). The V end lost 2 bases, the J end lost 1 base, and 8 bases lay between the germline ends.

CDR3 amino acids: CAISESGDLYEQYF. The CDR3 nucleotides read TGTGCCATCAGTGAGTCGGGAGACCTCTACGAGCAGTACTTC. The chain employs TRBV10-3 and TRBJ2-7; a weak D match, TRBD2 (5 bases). V lost 0 bases to trimming and J lost 3 bases, with 9 bases between them. The CDR3 has 14 residues. From germline, CDR1 is ENHRY and CDR2 SYGVKD.

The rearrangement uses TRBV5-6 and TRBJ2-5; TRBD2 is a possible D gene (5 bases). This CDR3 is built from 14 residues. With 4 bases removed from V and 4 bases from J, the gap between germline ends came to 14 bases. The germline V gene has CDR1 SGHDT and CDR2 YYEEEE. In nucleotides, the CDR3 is TGTGCCAGCAGCGGTGGACGGAGGATAGAGACCCAGTACTTC. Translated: CASSGGRRIETQYF.

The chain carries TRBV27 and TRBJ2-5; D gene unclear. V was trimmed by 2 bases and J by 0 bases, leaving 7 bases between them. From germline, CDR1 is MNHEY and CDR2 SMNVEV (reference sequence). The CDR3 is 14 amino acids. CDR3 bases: TGTGCCAGCAGTTTAATCGGTAACCAAGAGACCCAGTACTTC. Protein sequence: CASSLIGNQETQYF.

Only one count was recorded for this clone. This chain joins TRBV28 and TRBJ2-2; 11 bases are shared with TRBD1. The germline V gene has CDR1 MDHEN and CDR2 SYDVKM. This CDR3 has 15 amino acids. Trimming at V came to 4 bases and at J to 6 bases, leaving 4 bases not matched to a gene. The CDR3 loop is CASSSGQGVPGELFF. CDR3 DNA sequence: TGTGCCAGCAGTTCGGGACAGGGGGTTCCCGGGGAGCTGTTTTTT.

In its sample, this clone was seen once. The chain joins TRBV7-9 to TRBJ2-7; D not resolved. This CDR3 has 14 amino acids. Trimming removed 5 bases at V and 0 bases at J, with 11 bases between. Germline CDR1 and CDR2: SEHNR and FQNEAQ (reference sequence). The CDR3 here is CASSQALSSYEQYF. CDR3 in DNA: TGTGCCAGCAGCCAAGCGCTAAGCTCCTACGAGCAGTACTTC. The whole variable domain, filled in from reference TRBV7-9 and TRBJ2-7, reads DTGVSQNPRHKITKRGQNVTFRCDPISEHNRLYWYRQTLGQGPEFLTYFQNEAQLEKSRLLSDRFSAERPKGSFSTLEIQRTEQGDSAMYLCASSQALSSYEQYFGPGTRLTVT.

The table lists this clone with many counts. In nucleotides, the CDR3 is TGTGCCAGCAGCTTAGGAACAGGAACAAATCAGCCCCAGCATTTT. As protein: CASSLGTGTNQPQHF. The chain has TRBV11-2 and TRBJ1-5, with a tentative D call TRBD1 (5 bases). V lost 1 base and J lost 4, with 11 bases in between. From germline, CDR1 is SGHAT and CDR2 FQNNGV. CDR3 length: 15 residues.

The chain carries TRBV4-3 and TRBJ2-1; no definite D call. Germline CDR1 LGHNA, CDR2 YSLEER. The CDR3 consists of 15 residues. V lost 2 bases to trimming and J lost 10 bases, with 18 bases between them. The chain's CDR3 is CASSQTTTIPTEQFF. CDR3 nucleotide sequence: TGCGCCAGCAGCCAAACTACGACGATACCTACGGAGCAGTTCTTC.

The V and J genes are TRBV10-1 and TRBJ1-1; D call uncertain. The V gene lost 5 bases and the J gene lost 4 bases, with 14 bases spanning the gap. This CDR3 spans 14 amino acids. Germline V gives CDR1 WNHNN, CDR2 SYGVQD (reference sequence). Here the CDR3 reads CASSPSGVATEAFF. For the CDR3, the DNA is TGCGCCAGCAGTCCCTCCGGGGTGGCCACTGAAGCTTTCTTT.

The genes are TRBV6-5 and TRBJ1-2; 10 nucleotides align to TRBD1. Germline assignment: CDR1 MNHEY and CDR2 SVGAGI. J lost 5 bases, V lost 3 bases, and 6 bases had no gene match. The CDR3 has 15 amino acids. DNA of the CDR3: TGTGCCAGCAGTTATCTAGGACAGGGGGATTATGGCTACACCTTC. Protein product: CASSYLGQGDYGYTF.

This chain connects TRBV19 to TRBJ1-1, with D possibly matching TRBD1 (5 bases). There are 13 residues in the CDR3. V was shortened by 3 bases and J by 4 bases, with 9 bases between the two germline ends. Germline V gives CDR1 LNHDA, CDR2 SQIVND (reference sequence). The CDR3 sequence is CASSIGGSTEAFF. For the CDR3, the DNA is TGTGCCAGTAGTATCGGGGGTTCCACTGAAGCTTTCTTT.

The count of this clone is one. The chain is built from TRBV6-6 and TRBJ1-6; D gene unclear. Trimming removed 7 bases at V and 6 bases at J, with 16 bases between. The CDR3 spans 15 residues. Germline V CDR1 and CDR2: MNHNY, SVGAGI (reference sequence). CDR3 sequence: CASTANEQANSPLHF. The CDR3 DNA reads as TGTGCCAGCACCGCAAACGAGCAGGCTAATTCACCCCTCCACTTT.

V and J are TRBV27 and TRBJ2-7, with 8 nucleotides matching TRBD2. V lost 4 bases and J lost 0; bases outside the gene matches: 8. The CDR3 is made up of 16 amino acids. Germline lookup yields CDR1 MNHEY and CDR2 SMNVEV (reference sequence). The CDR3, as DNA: TGTGCCAGCAGTTCCCTCGGCGGGGGGTTCTCCTACGAGCAGTACTTC. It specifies CASSSLGGGFSYEQYF.

The DNA of the CDR3 is TGCGCCAGCAGCCAAAAGCGGGAGGGCCCCCGCAATGAGCAGTTCTTC. It encodes CASSQKREGPRNEQFF. The chain recombines TRBV4-1 with TRBJ2-1, with 10 bases that match TRBD2. This CDR3 region has 16 residues. V shed 2 bases, J shed 6 bases, and the junction held 7 bases outside the gene matches. Germline-derived CDR1 and CDR2 are MGHRA and YSYEKL.

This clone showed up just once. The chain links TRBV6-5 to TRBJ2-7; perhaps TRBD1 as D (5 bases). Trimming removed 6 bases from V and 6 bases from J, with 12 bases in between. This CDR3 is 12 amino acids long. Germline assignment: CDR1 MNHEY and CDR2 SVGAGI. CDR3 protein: CASRDGQSEQYF. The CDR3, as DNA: TGTGCCAGCAGGGACGGACAATCCGAGCAGTACTTC.

The CDR3 loop reads CASSAQELALWNNEQFF. In nucleotides, the CDR3 is TGCGCCAGCAGCGCCCAGGAACTAGCCCTCTGGAACAATGAGCAGTTCTTC. The chain is built from TRBV5-1 and TRBJ2-1; D may be TRBD2 (6 bases). CDR3 length: 17 amino acids. CDR1 SGHRS and CDR2 YFSETQ come from the germline V gene. The ends were cut back, 4 bases at V and 5 bases at J, with 22 bases in the middle.

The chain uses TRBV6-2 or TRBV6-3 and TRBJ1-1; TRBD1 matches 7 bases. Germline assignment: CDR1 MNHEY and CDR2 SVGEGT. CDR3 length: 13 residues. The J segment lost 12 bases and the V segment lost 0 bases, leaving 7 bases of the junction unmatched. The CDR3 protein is CASSYSTGQRTFF. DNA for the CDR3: TGTGCCAGCAGTTACTCGACGGGACAGCGGACTTTCTTT.

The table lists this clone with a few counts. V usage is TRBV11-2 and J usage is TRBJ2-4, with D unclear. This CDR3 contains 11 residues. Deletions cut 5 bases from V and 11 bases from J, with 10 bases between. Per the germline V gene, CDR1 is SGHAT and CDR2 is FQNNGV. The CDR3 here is CASSLGPLQYF. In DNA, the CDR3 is TGTGCCAGCAGCCTTGGGCCGCTTCAGTACTTC. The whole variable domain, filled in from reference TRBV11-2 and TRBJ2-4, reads EAGVAQSPRYKIIEKRQSVAFWCNPISGHATLYWYQQILGQGPKLLIQFQNNGVVDDSQLPKDRFSAERLKGVDSTLKIQPAKLEDSAVYLCASSLGPLQYFGAGTRLSVL.

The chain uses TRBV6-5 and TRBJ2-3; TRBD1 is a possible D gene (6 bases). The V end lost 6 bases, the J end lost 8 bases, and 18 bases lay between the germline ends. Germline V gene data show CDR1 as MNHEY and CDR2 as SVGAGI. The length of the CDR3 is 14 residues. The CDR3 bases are TGTGCCAGCAGCCCACCTCGGGCAGGGGCTACGCAGTATTTT. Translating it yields CASSPPRAGATQYF.

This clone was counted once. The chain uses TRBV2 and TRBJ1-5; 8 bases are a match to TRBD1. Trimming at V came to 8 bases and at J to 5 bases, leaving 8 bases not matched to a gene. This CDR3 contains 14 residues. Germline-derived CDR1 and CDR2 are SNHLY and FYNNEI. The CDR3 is CASGPGQAYQPQHF. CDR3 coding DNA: TGTGCCAGCGGCCCGGGACAGGCCTATCAGCCCCAGCATTTT.

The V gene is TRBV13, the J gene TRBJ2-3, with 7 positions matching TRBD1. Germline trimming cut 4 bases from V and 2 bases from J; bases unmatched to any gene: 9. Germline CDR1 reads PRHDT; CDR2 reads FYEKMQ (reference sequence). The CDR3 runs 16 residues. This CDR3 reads CASSSLLQGSTDTQYF. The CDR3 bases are TGTGCCAGCAGCTCGCTCTTACAGGGGTCCACAGATACGCAGTATTTT.

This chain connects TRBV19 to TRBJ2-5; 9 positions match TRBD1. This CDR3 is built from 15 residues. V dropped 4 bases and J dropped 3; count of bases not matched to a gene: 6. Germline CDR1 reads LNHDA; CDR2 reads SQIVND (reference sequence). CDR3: CASSSGQGIEETQYF. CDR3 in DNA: TGTGCCAGTAGTAGCGGACAGGGGATAGAAGAGACCCAGTACTTC.

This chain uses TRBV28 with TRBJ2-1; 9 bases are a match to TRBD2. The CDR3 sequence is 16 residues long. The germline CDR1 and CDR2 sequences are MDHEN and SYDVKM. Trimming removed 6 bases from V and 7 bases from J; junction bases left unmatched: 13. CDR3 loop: CASSQGREGLGNEQFF. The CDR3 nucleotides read TGTGCCAGCAGCCAAGGGCGGGAGGGCCTGGGGAATGAGCAGTTCTTC.

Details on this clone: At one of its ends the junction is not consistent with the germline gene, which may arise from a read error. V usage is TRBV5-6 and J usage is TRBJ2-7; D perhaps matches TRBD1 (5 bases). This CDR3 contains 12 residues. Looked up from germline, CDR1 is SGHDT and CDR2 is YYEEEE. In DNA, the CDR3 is TGTGCCAGCAGCCGGATACCAGGTGGGGCTGACTTC. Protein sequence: CASSRIPGGADF.

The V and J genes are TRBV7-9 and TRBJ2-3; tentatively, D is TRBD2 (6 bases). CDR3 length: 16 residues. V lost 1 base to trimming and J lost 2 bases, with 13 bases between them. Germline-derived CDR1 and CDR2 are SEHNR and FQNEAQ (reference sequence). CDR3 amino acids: CASSLGSAGLTDTQYF. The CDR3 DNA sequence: TGTGCCAGCAGCTTAGGATCAGCGGGCCTCACAGATACGCAGTATTTT.

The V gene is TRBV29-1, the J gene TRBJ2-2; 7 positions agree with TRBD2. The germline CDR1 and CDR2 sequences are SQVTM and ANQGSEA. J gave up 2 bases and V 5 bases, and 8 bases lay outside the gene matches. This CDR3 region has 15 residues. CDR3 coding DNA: TGCAGCGTTCAGAGCGGGACTACTAACACCGGGGAGCTGTTTTTT. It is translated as CSVQSGTTNTGELFF.

CDR3 region: CASSPRLAGGFYEQYF. CDR3 coding DNA: TGTGCCAGTAGTCCGCGACTAGCGGGAGGGTTCTACGAGCAGTACTTC. The gene calls are TRBV19 and TRBJ2-7, with 14 nucleotides matching TRBD2. Losses at the gene ends were 5 bases for V and 3 bases for J; bases not matched to a gene: 6. The CDR3 is made up of 16 amino acids. Germline V lookup: CDR1 LNHDA, CDR2 SQIVND (reference sequence).

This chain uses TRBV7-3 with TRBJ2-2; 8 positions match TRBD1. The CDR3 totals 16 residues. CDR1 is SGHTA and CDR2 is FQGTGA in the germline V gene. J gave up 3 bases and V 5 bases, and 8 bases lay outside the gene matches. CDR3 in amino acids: CASSPLDRVDTGELFF. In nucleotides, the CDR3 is TGTGCCAGCAGCCCCTTGGACAGGGTGGACACCGGGGAGCTGTTTTTT.

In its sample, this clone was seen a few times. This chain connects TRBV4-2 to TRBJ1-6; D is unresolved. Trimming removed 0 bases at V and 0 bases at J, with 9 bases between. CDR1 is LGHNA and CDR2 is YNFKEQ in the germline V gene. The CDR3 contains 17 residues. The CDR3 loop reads CASSQDERSSYNSPLHF. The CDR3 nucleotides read TGTGCCAGCAGCCAAGATGAACGGTCCTCCTATAATTCACCCCTCCACTTT.

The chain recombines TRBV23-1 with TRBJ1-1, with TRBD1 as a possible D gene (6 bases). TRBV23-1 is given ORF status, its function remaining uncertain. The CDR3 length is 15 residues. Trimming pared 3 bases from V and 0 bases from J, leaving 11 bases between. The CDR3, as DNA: TGCGCCAGCAGTCATCAGGGGACCATGAACACTGAAGCTTTCTTT. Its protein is CASSHQGTMNTEAFF.